This entry is about one TCR beta chain. This entry is derived from a study of control samples from healthy donors and cancer patients. Data came from immunoSEQ multiplex PCR; TCRdb stores just in-frame clones and leaves some out. Of 100,000 to 150,000 clones in the sample, approximately 92% were seen once. The CDR3 sequence is 15 residues long. Germline CDR1 reads LNHDA; CDR2 reads SQIVND (reference sequence). The V and J ends lost 4 bases and 5 bases respectively, with 17 bases between them. The V gene is TRBV19, the J gene TRBJ2-5; a weak D match, TRBD2 (5 bases). Material for sequencing was blood. The clonotype comes from a man in his late teens or twenties in good health. This CDR3 reads CASSKSGSVAETQYF. The CDR3 bases are TGTGCCAGTAGTAAGTCCGGGTCAGTAGCGGAGACCCAGTACTTC.